Shown below are 23 T cell receptor beta chains from a single sample sequenced in a study of type 1 regulatory T cells. These receptors' targets are unknown. TCRdb independently ran MiXCR on the reads; one entry per CDR3 protein. The table includes 55,000 to 65,000 distinct CDR3 sequences, 62% detected once. The source material was cultured non-Tr1 T cells, either the whole culture or a sorted T cell fraction (not recorded which). The receptors here all came from a human donor in good health.

This clonotype was counted a single time. J is TRBJ1-1 and V is TRBV6-4, with a weak D call TRBD1 (5 bases). Germline V gene data show CDR1 as MRHNA and CDR2 as SNTAGT. The CDR3 extends over 13 amino acids. V lost 7 bases and J 4 bases, leaving 13 bases between the germline ends. DNA for the CDR3: TGTGCCAGCAAAGGGGTCGGGAGCACTGAAGCTTTCTTT. It specifies CASKGVGSTEAFF.

The genes are TRBV11-2 and TRBJ2-2, with D possibly matching TRBD1 (5 bases). CDR3 length: 13 amino acids. CDR1 SGHAT and CDR2 FQNNGV come from the germline V gene. The V and J ends lost 7 bases and 6 bases respectively, with 12 bases between them. The CDR3 spells CASNSQGPGELFF. CDR3 DNA: TGTGCCAGCAACAGCCAGGGTCCCGGGGAGCTGTTTTTT. Full variable domain (remainder filled in from reference TRBV11-2 and TRBJ2-2): EAGVAQSPRYKIIEKRQSVAFWCNPISGHATLYWYQQILGQGPKLLIQFQNNGVVDDSQLPKDRFSAERLKGVDSTLKIQPAKLEDSAVYLCASNSQGPGELFFGEGSRLTVL.

The V gene is TRBV6-2 or TRBV6-3, the J gene TRBJ2-3; possible D gene TRBD2, 7 bases. Germline assignment: CDR1 MNHEY and CDR2 SVGEGT. The V end was cut by 4 bases, the J end by 4 bases, with 15 bases between. CDR3 length equals 15 residues. The CDR3 spells CASSSAGARADTQYF. CDR3 bases: TGTGCCAGCAGTTCGGCGGGGGCCCGGGCAGATACGCAGTATTTT.

This clonotype was detected only once. CDR3 in amino acids: CASSDGTGGGAGANVLTF. Here the CDR3 DNA reads TGTGCCAGCAGCGACGGGACAGGGGGAGGGGCTGGGGCCAACGTCCTGACTTTC. The chain joins TRBV9 to TRBJ2-6; 11 bases fit TRBD1. Per germline, CDR1 SGDLS and CDR2 YYNGEE. Germline trimming cut 3 bases from V and 2 bases from J; bases unmatched to any gene: 7. The CDR3 totals 18 residues. The complete variable domain, with remaining parts taken from reference TRBV9 and TRBJ2-6, reads DSGVTQTPKHLITATGQRVTLRCSPRSGDLSVYWYQQSLDQGLQFLIQYYNGEERAKGNILERFSAQQFPDLHSELNLSSLELGDSALYFCASSDGTGGGAGANVLTFGAGSRLTVL.

V is TRBV27 and J is TRBJ2-1, with D perhaps TRBD2 (7 bases). This CDR3 has 17 amino acids. Per germline, CDR1 MNHEY and CDR2 SMNVEV (reference sequence). The V gene lost 4 bases and the J gene lost 3 bases, with 19 bases spanning the gap. For the CDR3, the DNA is TGTGCCAGCAGTTCGGGGGGAGCGCGAGGGGGCTACAATGAGCAGTTCTTC. Its protein is CASSSGGARGGYNEQFF.

This chain joins TRBV9 and TRBJ1-1; the D is unclear. Germline V gives CDR1 SGDLS, CDR2 YYNGEE. The ends were cut back, 0 bases at V and 4 bases at J, with 10 bases in the middle. CDR3 length: 14 amino acids. The CDR3 protein is CASSVDPSGTEAFF. Here the CDR3 DNA reads TGTGCCAGCAGCGTAGACCCCAGTGGCACTGAAGCTTTCTTT.

The chain is built from TRBV6-2 or TRBV6-3 and TRBJ1-2, with a tentative D call TRBD1 (6 bases). V lost 8 bases and J lost 2, with 12 bases in between. Germline CDR1 and CDR2: MNHEY and SVGEGT. The CDR3 has 13 amino acids. As DNA, the CDR3 is TGTGCCAGCGCCCCAGACAGGAACTATGGCTACACCTTC. It translates to CASAPDRNYGYTF.

This chain joins TRBV10-3 and TRBJ2-7; 8 bases are a match to TRBD1. The CDR3 length is 15 residues. After removal of 4 bases from V and 0 bases from J, the junction contained 5 bases not matched to a gene. Germline lookup yields CDR1 ENHRY and CDR2 SYGVKD. The CDR3 region has the DNA TGTGCCATCAGTGCTTACAGGGGGAGCTCCTACGAGCAGTACTTC. This translates into CAISAYRGSSYEQYF.

This clonotype was observed a few times. This chain links TRBV7-2 with TRBJ1-4; tentative D call: TRBD1 (6 bases). This CDR3 is built from 15 residues. The germline V and J ends were trimmed by 5 bases and 6 bases, with 16 bases remaining between them. In germline, CDR1 is SGHTA, CDR2 FQGNSA. The CDR3 nucleotides read TGTGCCAGCAGCGCCGGACAGACGGAATATGAAAAACTGTTTTTT. Protein sequence: CASSAGQTEYEKLFF.

This clonotype occurred once. This chain joins TRBV7-9 and TRBJ2-5, with D hard to call. Looked up from germline, CDR1 is SEHNR and CDR2 is FQNEAQ (reference sequence). V lost 3 bases, J lost 4 bases, and 9 bases lay in between. CDR3 length: 13 residues. The chain's CDR3 is CASSLVPGETQYF. The CDR3 DNA reads TGTGCCAGCAGCTTGGTGCCGGGAGAGACCCAGTACTTC.

The rearrangement uses TRBV4-1 and TRBJ2-5, with D possibly matching TRBD2 (6 bases). V lost 3 bases and J lost 5, with 19 bases in between. Per the germline V gene, CDR1 is MGHRA and CDR2 is YSYEKL. The CDR3 is 16 amino acids. This CDR3 is CASSHPIRELEETQYF. The DNA of the CDR3 is TGCGCCAGCAGCCACCCGATCCGGGAGTTGGAGGAGACCCAGTACTTC.

The chain recombines TRBV5-1 with TRBJ2-7; 8 bases are a match to TRBD2. CDR3 length: 15 amino acids. Germline CDR1 is SGHRS and CDR2 is YFSETQ. V was pared by 4 bases and J by 7 bases, with 13 bases of the junction left unmatched. The DNA for the CDR3 is TGCGCCAGCAGCACGGACGGGACTAGTTCGTTAGAGCAGTACTTC. Translated: CASSTDGTSSLEQYF. The full variable domain, its missing parts supplied by reference TRBV5-1 and TRBJ2-7, is KAGVTQTPRYLIKTRGQQVTLSCSPISGHRSVSWYQQTPGQGLQFLFEYFSETQRNKGNFPGRFSGRQFSNSRSEMNVSTLELGDSALYLCASSTDGTSSLEQYFGPGTRLTVT.

Only a few counts were recorded for this clonotype. The chain is built from TRBV6-1 and TRBJ2-1; weak D call: TRBD2 (5 bases). The V end was cut by 2 bases, the J end by 10 bases, with 18 bases between. Germline CDR1 reads MNHNS; CDR2 reads SASEGT. There are 15 residues in the CDR3. The CDR3 nucleotides are TGTGCCAGCAGTGAACCGGCTAGCCCTAAGGCAGAGCAGTTCTTC. Translating gives CASSEPASPKAEQFF.

V is TRBV12-3 or TRBV12-4 and J is TRBJ1-5; D possibly corresponds to TRBD1 (6 bases). Trimming pared 4 bases from V and 6 bases from J, leaving 22 bases between. This CDR3 has 17 residues. CDR3 nucleotide sequence: TGTGCCAGCAGTTCTTGGGCACAGGGCGGTTTGGGTCAGCCCCAGCATTTT. It codes for CASSSWAQGGLGQPQHF.

The chain combines TRBV20-1 with TRBJ2-1; the D is unclear. Per germline, CDR1 DFQATT and CDR2 SNEGSKA (reference sequence). The CDR3 sequence is 15 residues long. The ends were cut back, 3 bases at V and 5 bases at J, with 17 bases in the middle. The CDR3 sequence is CSASTDLMRNNEQFF. CDR3 nucleotides: TGCAGTGCTAGCACAGACCTCATGAGAAACAATGAGCAGTTCTTC.

The V and J genes are TRBV4-2 and TRBJ2-1; 10 bases match TRBD2. This CDR3 comprises 14 residues. The trim removed 0 bases at V and 15 bases at J, leaving 8 bases unmatched. In germline, CDR1 is LGHNA, CDR2 YNFKEQ. The CDR3 loop reads CASSQDFSGRAVFF. As DNA, the CDR3 is TGTGCCAGCAGCCAAGATTTCAGCGGGAGGGCGGTGTTCTTC.

The chain combines TRBV12-3 or TRBV12-4 with TRBJ2-5, with a possible D match to TRBD2 (6 bases). Trimming pared 6 bases from V and 1 base from J, leaving 12 bases between. The CDR3 runs 14 residues. The CDR3 sequence is CASREGRFQETQYF. The DNA of the CDR3 is TGTGCCAGCAGGGAGGGACGGTTCCAAGAGACCCAGTACTTC.

The chain joins TRBV7-2 to TRBJ1-4, with a weak D call TRBD1 (6 bases). This CDR3 spans 14 amino acids. V gave up 6 bases and J gave up 8 bases, with 16 bases separating them. The germline CDR1 and CDR2 sequences are SGHTA and FQGNSA. The CDR3: CASSPQGPGEKLFF. In nucleotides, the CDR3 is TGTGCCAGCAGTCCACAGGGCCCCGGGGAAAAACTGTTTTTT.

The chain has TRBV28 and TRBJ1-2; the D gene is possibly TRBD1 (5 bases). Germline V gene data show CDR1 as MDHEN and CDR2 as SYDVKM. Trimming removed 6 bases at V and 1 base at J, with 24 bases between. The CDR3 extends over 18 amino acids. CDR3 sequence reads: CASSPLVSRRGNNYGYTF. In nucleotides, the CDR3 is TGTGCCAGCAGCCCCCTAGTCTCCAGGAGGGGAAATAACTATGGCTACACCTTC.

The chain couples TRBV6-2 or TRBV6-3 to TRBJ2-5; D possibly matches TRBD1 or TRBD2 (5 bases each). The CDR3 covers 14 residues. Germline assignment: CDR1 MNHEY and CDR2 SVGEGT. The V gene lost 7 bases and the J gene lost 2 bases, with 14 bases spanning the gap. The CDR3 here is CASNMGPAQETQYF. DNA for the CDR3: TGTGCCAGCAACATGGGACCAGCACAAGAGACCCAGTACTTC.

This clonotype was recorded a few times. The rearrangement links TRBV30 to TRBJ1-4; 9 bases line up with TRBD1. Losses at the gene ends were 4 bases for V and 7 bases for J; bases not matched to a gene: 10. This CDR3 is 15 amino acids long. The germline V gene encodes CDR1 GTSNPN and CDR2 SVGIG (reference sequence). The CDR3 sequence is CAWNTGQGSGEKLFF. The CDR3 DNA is TGTGCCTGGAATACAGGACAGGGGTCCGGTGAAAAACTGTTTTTT.

The gene calls are TRBV20-1 and TRBJ2-5, with D tentatively TRBD2 (5 bases). The CDR3 loop spans 15 amino acids. Trimming cost V 1 base and J 2 bases, with 14 bases left between them. Germline V gene data show CDR1 as DFQATT and CDR2 as SNEGSKA (reference sequence). CDR3: CSARVGAAMQETQYF. In nucleotides, the CDR3 is TGCAGTGCTAGAGTCGGAGCGGCCATGCAAGAGACCCAGTACTTC.

The chain links TRBV12-3 or TRBV12-4 to TRBJ2-1; weak D call: TRBD1 (5 bases). The V and J ends lost 3 bases and 4 bases respectively, with 7 bases between them. The CDR3 has 13 residues. CDR3 amino acids: CASSFHRYNEQFF. The CDR3 DNA reads as TGTGCCAGCAGTTTCCACAGGTACAATGAGCAGTTCTTC.